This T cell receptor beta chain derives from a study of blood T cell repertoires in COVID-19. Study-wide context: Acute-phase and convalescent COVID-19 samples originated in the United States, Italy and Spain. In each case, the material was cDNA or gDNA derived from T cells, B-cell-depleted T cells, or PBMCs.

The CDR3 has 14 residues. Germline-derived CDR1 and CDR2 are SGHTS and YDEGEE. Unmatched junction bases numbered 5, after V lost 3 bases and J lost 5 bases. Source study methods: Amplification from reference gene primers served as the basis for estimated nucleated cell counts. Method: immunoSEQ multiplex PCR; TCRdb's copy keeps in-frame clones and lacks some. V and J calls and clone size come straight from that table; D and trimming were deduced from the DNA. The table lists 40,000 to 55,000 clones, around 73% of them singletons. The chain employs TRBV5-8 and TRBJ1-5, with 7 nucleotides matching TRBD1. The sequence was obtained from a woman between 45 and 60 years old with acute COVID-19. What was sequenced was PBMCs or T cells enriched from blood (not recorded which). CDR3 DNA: TGTGCCAGCAGCTCGACAGGGTGGGATCAGCCCCAGCATTTT. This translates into CASSSTGWDQPQHF.